These T cell receptor beta chains were read from a single sample in a study of shared clonotypes between healthy human individuals. The repertoire was sequenced with immunoSEQ multiplex PCR; TCRdb's copy has only in-frame clones and lacks some. The table has some 580,000 clones, nearly 98% seen once. What was sequenced was naive CD8+ T cells sorted from blood. Every receptor here comes from a man in his thirties or forties in good health. Each CDR3 is given with its conserved first and last residue. Fields, in order: V gene, CDR3 length, D gene, J gene, clone size, CDR3 protein, CDR3 DNA. The D gene is left open where the match is weak. Size tells how often a clone was seen (once, few, many) or the class of an expanded clone, and some rows leave it out.

>TRBV18|15|NA|TRBJ2-2|NA
CASSPEGMNTGELFF
TGTGCCAGCTCACCAGAGGGGATGAACACCGGGGAGCTGTTTTTT
>TRBV6-5|16|TRBD2|TRBJ2-3|NA
CASSYRVAGGTDTQYF
TGTGCCAGCAGTTACCGGGTAGCGGGAGGGACAGATACGCAGTATTTT
>TRBV18|18|TRBD2|TRBJ2-1|NA
CASSPPFPAAGVGNEQFF
TGTGCCAGCTCACCACCCTTCCCCGCAGCGGGAGTTGGTAATGAGCAGTTCTTC
>TRBV5-1|14|TRBD1|TRBJ2-3|NA
CASSLQGAADTQYF
TGCGCCAGCAGCTTACAGGGGGCCGCAGATACGCAGTATTTT
>TRBV5-6|12|NA|TRBJ1-2|NA
CASSLGGLGYTF
TGTGCCAGCAGCTTGGGAGGATTGGGCTACACCTTC
>TRBV27|18|TRBD2|TRBJ2-7|NA
CASSFLGTSGSRGYEQYF
TGTGCCAGCAGTTTCTTAGGGACTAGCGGGAGCCGGGGCTACGAGCAGTACTTC
>TRBV19|15|NA|TRBJ1-5|NA
CATSKIGPGLQPQHF
TGTGCCACCTCCAAGATAGGTCCAGGGCTTCAGCCCCAGCATTTT
>TRBV19|17|NA|TRBJ1-5|NA
CASSIVSGEDSNQPQHF
TGTGCCAGTAGTATTGTTTCGGGGGAAGATAGCAATCAGCCCCAGCATTTT
>TRBV4-3|16|NA|TRBJ2-7|NA
CASSQDIGESSYEQYF
TGCGCCAGCAGCCAAGACATCGGGGAGAGCTCCTACGAGCAGTACTTC
>TRBV5-1|15|NA|TRBJ1-1|NA
CASGWGVNANTEAFF
TGCGCCAGCGGCTGGGGCGTAAATGCGAACACTGAAGCTTTCTTT
>TRBV5-6|14|TRBD2|TRBJ2-3|NA
CASKLAGVTDTQYF
TGTGCCAGCAAACTAGCGGGAGTGACAGATACGCAGTATTTT
>TRBV29-1|14|TRBD1|TRBJ1-1|NA
CSVDDRVKNTEAFF
TGCAGCGTTGACGACAGGGTGAAGAACACTGAAGCTTTCTTT
>TRBV7-9|16|NA|TRBJ2-7|NA
CASSLAPAGQEYEQYF
TGTGCCAGCAGCTTAGCGCCGGCCGGCCAGGAGTACGAGCAGTACTTC
>TRBV10-2|13|NA|TRBJ2-7|NA
CASSESGVYEQYF
TGCGCCAGCAGTGAGTCGGGGGTCTACGAGCAGTACTTC
>TRBV30|12|TRBD1|TRBJ2-5|NA
CAQETGQETQYF
TGTGCTCAGGAGACAGGGCAAGAGACCCAGTACTTC
>TRBV7-6|13|TRBD1|TRBJ2-7|NA
CASSPGQGLEQYF
TGTGCCAGCAGCCCCGGACAGGGTCTCGAGCAGTACTTC
>TRBV7-8|15|NA|TRBJ2-7|NA
CASSLPRQRTYEQYF
TGTGCCAGCAGCTTACCGCGTCAGCGGACCTACGAGCAGTACTTC
>TRBV18|12|NA|TRBJ2-1|NA
CASSPGYNEQFF
TGTGCCAGCTCACCTGGGTACAATGAGCAGTTCTTC
>TRBV5-6|14|NA|TRBJ2-7|NA
CASSFRQGPYEQYF
TGTGCCAGCAGCTTCCGGCAGGGACCCTACGAGCAGTACTTC
>TRBV27|13|NA|TRBJ2-1|NA
CASGSASYNEQFF
TGTGCCAGCGGTTCGGCATCCTACAATGAGCAGTTCTTC
>TRBV5-1|16|NA|TRBJ2-1|NA
CASSLAWERSYNEQFF
TGCGCCAGCAGCTTGGCCTGGGAGAGATCCTACAATGAGCAGTTCTTC
>TRBV9|14|TRBD1|TRBJ1-5|NA
CASSPSGGSQPQHF
TGTGCCAGCAGCCCATCAGGGGGCTCTCAGCCCCAGCATTTT
>TRBV7-9|13|NA|TRBJ2-3|NA
CASSSPSTDTQYF
TGTGCCAGCAGCTCCCCGAGCACAGATACGCAGTATTTT
>TRBV7-2|13|NA|TRBJ2-1|NA
CASSLTHGNEQFF
TGTGCCAGCAGCTTAACCCACGGGAATGAGCAGTTCTTC
>TRBV23-1|14|NA|TRBJ1-4|NA
CASSPCRGGEKLFF
TGCGCCAGCAGTCCATGTAGGGGCGGGGAAAAACTGTTTTTT
>TRBV27|14|TRBD1|TRBJ2-5|NA
CASSSQGAWETQYF
TGTGCCAGCAGTAGCCAGGGGGCCTGGGAGACCCAGTACTTC
>TRBV7-6|15|TRBD2|TRBJ2-7|NA
CASSSPGTSSPEQYF
TGTGCCAGCAGCTCCCCCGGGACTAGCTCGCCCGAGCAGTACTTC
>TRBV2|13|NA|TRBJ1-3|once
CASSGATGNTIYF
TGTGCCAGCAGTGGAGCTACTGGAAACACCATATATTTT
>TRBV29-1|12|NA|TRBJ1-5|NA
CSAGRDNQPQHF
TGCAGCGCCGGACGGGACAATCAGCCCCAGCATTTT
>TRBV13|13|NA|TRBJ2-7|NA
CASSLQGGREQYF
TGTGCCAGCAGCTTACAGGGGGGTCGGGAGCAGTACTTC
>TRBV6-6|15|NA|TRBJ1-5|NA
CASSTPRETNQPQHF
TGTGCCAGCAGTACCCCCCGGGAAACCAATCAGCCCCAGCATTTT
>TRBV10-3|14|TRBD1|TRBJ1-4|NA
CAISEAGGHEKLFF
TGTGCCATCAGTGAGGCAGGGGGTCATGAAAAACTGTTTTTT
>TRBV5-1|13|NA|TRBJ2-7|once
CASSLGGGYEQYF
TGCGCCAGCAGCTTGGGTGGGGGCTACGAGCAGTACTTC
>TRBV5-5|17|TRBD1|TRBJ2-7|NA
CASSNPGTGTILYEQYF
TGTGCCAGCAGCAATCCCGGGACAGGTACGATTCTCTACGAGCAGTACTTC
>TRBV2|15|NA|TRBJ1-1|NA
CASSPRRILGTEAFF
TGTGCCAGCAGTCCCAGACGGATATTGGGCACTGAAGCTTTCTTT
>TRBV7-9|16|NA|TRBJ2-5|NA
CASSLSGLGGQETQYF
TGTGCCAGCAGCTTATCAGGTCTAGGCGGCCAAGAGACCCAGTACTTC
>TRBV5-8|18|NA|TRBJ1-5|NA
CASSQRPGLGTLNQPQHF
TGTGCCAGCAGCCAGAGACCGGGCCTGGGTACCCTCAATCAGCCCCAGCATTTT
>TRBV7-9|16|TRBD1|TRBJ2-1|once
CASSLGTGGEISEQFF
TGTGCCAGCAGCTTAGGGACAGGGGGCGAAATTTCTGAGCAGTTCTTC
>TRBV27|14|TRBD1|TRBJ2-7|NA
CASRADRAGYEQYF
TGTGCCAGCAGGGCCGACAGGGCTGGCTACGAGCAGTACTTC
>TRBV11-2|20|TRBD1|TRBJ2-3|once
CASSLDSLGLQGAGTDTQYF
TGTGCCAGCAGCTTAGATAGCCTTGGATTGCAGGGGGCTGGCACAGATACGCAGTATTTT
>TRBV27|16|TRBD2|TRBJ2-3|NA
CASSLSGGRGWDTQYF
TGTGCCAGCAGCCTCTCTGGCGGGAGGGGATGGGATACGCAGTATTTT
>TRBV7-9|14|NA|TRBJ2-1|once
CASSPPGSTNEQFF
TGTGCCAGCAGCCCGCCGGGGAGCACCAATGAGCAGTTCTTC
>TRBV7-8|20|TRBD2|TRBJ2-6|NA
CASSLFHVTSAISGANVLTF
TGTGCCAGCAGCTTATTCCACGTGACTAGCGCCATCTCTGGGGCCAACGTCCTGACTTTC
>TRBV30|11|NA|TRBJ1-5|few
CAWSVGQPQHF
TGTGCCTGGAGTGTGGGACAGCCCCAGCATTTT
>TRBV29-1|13|TRBD1|TRBJ2-2|NA
CSVTHRGTGELFF
TGCAGCGTCACCCACAGGGGTACCGGGGAGCTGTTTTTT
>TRBV13|16|NA|TRBJ2-2|NA
CASSGGTDANTGELFF
TGTGCCAGCAGCGGAGGGACGGATGCGAACACCGGGGAGCTGTTTTTT
>TRBV5-8|16|TRBD2|TRBJ2-7|NA
CASSGTGTSGPYEQYF
TGTGCCAGCAGCGGTACCGGGACTAGCGGCCCCTACGAGCAGTACTTC
>TRBV29-1|13|NA|TRBJ1-2|NA
CSVANRDSYGYTF
TGCAGCGTTGCAAACAGGGACTCCTATGGCTACACCTTC
>TRBV7-2|11|NA|TRBJ1-1|NA
CASSFGLRAFF
TGTGCCAGCAGCTTCGGGCTGCGGGCTTTCTTT
>TRBV7-2|19|NA|TRBJ2-6|NA
CASSLVAQGGRSGANVLTF
TGTGCCAGCAGCTTAGTGGCCCAGGGGGGGAGATCTGGGGCCAACGTCCTGACTTTC
>TRBV4-1|14|NA|TRBJ2-7|NA
CASSQDAISYEQYF
TGCGCCAGCAGCCAAGATGCTATCTCCTACGAGCAGTACTTC
>TRBV6-5|16|NA|TRBJ2-7|NA
CASSYSGAGDSYEQYF
TGTGCCAGCAGTTACTCTGGGGCAGGTGACTCCTACGAGCAGTACTTC
>TRBV2|15|NA|TRBJ1-5|NA
CASLSGTASNQPQHF
TGTGCCAGCTTATCCGGGACGGCTAGCAATCAGCCCCAGCATTTT
>TRBV10-3|16|TRBD1|TRBJ2-5|NA
CAISELDRGRGETQYF
TGTGCCATCAGTGAGTTGGACAGGGGGCGTGGAGAGACCCAGTACTTC
>TRBV30|14|NA|TRBJ1-1|NA
CAWGKRQANTEAFF
TGTGCCTGGGGCAAGAGACAGGCTAACACTGAAGCTTTCTTT
>TRBV19|12|NA|TRBJ1-1|NA
CASKRGFTEAFF
TGTGCCAGTAAACGAGGATTCACTGAAGCTTTCTTT
>TRBV5-8|15|TRBD1|TRBJ2-3|NA
CASSPTGSGWDTQYF
TGTGCCAGCAGCCCGACAGGGTCAGGTTGGGATACGCAGTATTTT